These T cell receptor beta chains were read from a single sample in a study. TCRdb independently ran MiXCR on the 5' RACE reads; one entry per CDR3 protein. The sample has fewer than 65,000 distinct CDR3 sequences; approximately 29% are singletons. Sequenced: tumor-infiltrating naive CD4+ T cells sorted from the breast tumor. The receptors were gathered from a female donor with breast cancer. Each CDR3 is given with its conserved first and last residue. Fields, in order: clone size, V gene, D gene, J gene, CDR3 protein, CDR3 DNA. A D gene is named only where the DNA matches it firmly. Size is stated for part of the rows, as once, few or many counts, or as a class when the clone is expanded.

-	TRBV20-1	-	TRBJ1-6	CSARPLSYNSPLHF	TGCAGTGCTAGACCTCTCTCCTATAATTCACCCCTCCACTTT
once	TRBV10-3	-	TRBJ2-7	CAIAYEQYF	TGTGCCATCGCCTACGAGCAGTACTTC
-	TRBV7-8	-	TRBJ2-1	CASSPSDYEQFF	TGTGCCAGCAGCCCCTCAGATTATGAGCAGTTCTTC
few	TRBV5-1	-	TRBJ2-1	CASSFGQGNEQFF	TGCGCCAGCAGCTTTGGTCAGGGCAATGAGCAGTTCTTC
-	TRBV11-2	-	TRBJ2-1	CASSLNSVGSYNEQFF	TGTGCCAGCAGCTTAAACTCAGTGGGAAGCTACAATGAGCAGTTCTTC
few	TRBV4-1	-	TRBJ2-5	CASSHPGRMETQYF	TGCGCCAGCAGCCACCCTGGTAGGATGGAGACCCAGTACTTC
-	TRBV7-2	-	TRBJ1-5	CASSPQGGSNNQPQHF	TGTGCCAGCAGTCCCCAGGGAGGATCGAACAATCAGCCCCAGCATTTT
-	TRBV7-2	-	TRBJ2-1	CASSLDNSYNEQFF	TGTGCCAGCAGCTTAGACAATTCCTACAATGAGCAGTTCTTC
few	TRBV4-2	-	TRBJ1-1	CASSQEVEQGEAFF	TGTGCCAGCAGCCAAGAGGTCGAACAGGGTGAAGCTTTCTTT
-	TRBV5-1	-	TRBJ2-1	CASSPRGGIYNEQFF	TGCGCCAGCAGCCCCAGGGGGGGGATCTACAATGAGCAGTTCTTC
few	TRBV7-9	-	TRBJ2-7	CASSAVYYEQYF	TGTGCCAGCAGCGCCGTTTACTACGAGCAGTACTTC
-	TRBV2	TRBD1	TRBJ2-7	CASSESGQGAYEQYF	TGTGCCAGCAGTGAAAGCGGTCAGGGGGCTTACGAGCAGTACTTC
-	TRBV3-2	-	TRBJ2-5	CASYLQEQETQYF	TGTGCCAGCTACCTACAGGAGCAAGAGACCCAGTACTTC
-	TRBV4-1	TRBD2	TRBJ2-5	CASSQQREGWETQYF	TGCGCCAGCAGCCAACAGCGGGAGGGATGGGAGACCCAGTACTTC
-	TRBV11-3	TRBD2	TRBJ2-7	CASSPPPSGSCSYEQYF	TGTGCCAGCAGCCCACCCCCTAGCGGGAGTTGCTCCTACGAGCAGTACTTC
few	TRBV7-6	-	TRBJ1-5	CASSVRVDQPQHF	TGTGCCAGCAGCGTAAGGGTAGATCAGCCCCAGCATTTT
once	TRBV4-1	TRBD2	TRBJ2-1	CASSLAGTSGWNEQFF	TGCGCCAGCAGCCTGGCCGGGACTAGCGGGTGGAATGAGCAGTTCTTC
few	TRBV15	-	TRBJ2-7	CATSTISSYEQYF	TGTGCCACCAGCACCATTAGCTCCTACGAGCAGTACTTC
few	TRBV30	-	TRBJ1-1	CAWSRDIEAFF	TGTGCCTGGAGTCGGGACATTGAAGCTTTCTTT
-	TRBV12-3/TRBV12-4	-	TRBJ2-7	CASSYSTRSYEQYF	TGTGCCAGCAGTTACTCGACGCGGTCCTACGAGCAGTACTTC
few	TRBV6-5	TRBD2	TRBJ2-2	CASSYSTSGNTGELFF	TGTGCCAGCAGTTACTCAACTAGCGGTAACACCGGGGAGCTGTTTTTT
-	TRBV20-1	-	TRBJ2-7	CSARGVGQALSYEQYF	TGCAGTGCTAGAGGGGTGGGGCAGGCCCTCTCCTACGAGCAGTACTTC
-	TRBV30	-	TRBJ1-1	CAWSVWGALNTEAFF	TGTGCCTGGAGTGTGTGGGGGGCGCTGAACACTGAAGCTTTCTTT
few	TRBV11-2	-	TRBJ2-1	CASSFGPNNEQFF	TGTGCCAGCAGCTTTGGGCCAAACAATGAGCAGTTCTTC
-	TRBV4-3	-	TRBJ2-7	CASSPSITYEQYF	TGCGCCAGCAGCCCCTCAATAACCTACGAGCAGTACTTC
-	TRBV6-5	-	TRBJ2-2	CASSYSTGELFF	TGTGCCAGCAGTTACTCTACCGGGGAGCTGTTTTTT
many	TRBV12-3/TRBV12-4	TRBD1	TRBJ1-1	CASSFGTGNTEAFF	TGTGCCAGCAGTTTCGGGACAGGCAACACTGAAGCTTTCTTT
-	TRBV18	-	TRBJ2-7	CASSFAGGTGYF	-
few	TRBV29-1	TRBD1	TRBJ1-2	CSVDRGGLYYGYTF	TGCAGCGTGGATAGAGGGGGCCTATACTATGGCTACACCTTC
few	TRBV5-6	-	TRBJ1-6	CASSSRSLNSPLHF	TGTGCCAGCAGCTCGAGATCTCTCAATTCACCCCTCCACTTT
many	TRBV6-1	TRBD2	TRBJ2-5	CASSEVYGGEQETQYF	TGTGCCAGCAGTGAAGTTTACGGGGGGGAACAAGAGACCCAGTACTTC
-	TRBV20-1	-	TRBJ2-6	CSARGPGGRRANVLTF	TGCAGTGCTAGAGGGCCCGGGGGCAGGAGGGCCAACGTCCTGACTTTC
-	TRBV12-3/TRBV12-4	-	TRBJ2-1	CASSSLGDEQFF	TGTGCCAGCAGTTCCCTGGGGGATGAGCAGTTCTTC
many	TRBV5-1	-	TRBJ2-6	CASSPQLSREAYSGANVLTF	TGCGCCAGCAGCCCCCAGCTTTCCAGAGAGGCGTACTCTGGGGCCAACGTCCTGACTTTC
-	TRBV20-1	TRBD2	TRBJ2-7	CNARSSGGSYEQYF	TGCAATGCTAGATCTAGCGGGGGGTCCTACGAGCAGTACTTC
many	TRBV27	TRBD1	TRBJ2-7	CASSSRRSGGLSHTYEQYF	TGTGCCAGCAGTTCGCGGAGGTCAGGGGGCCTATCCCATACCTACGAGCAGTACTTC
-	TRBV12-3/TRBV12-4	-	TRBJ1-3	CASRREYTIYF	TGTGCCAGCCGAAGGGAGTACACCATATATTTT
few	TRBV30	-	TRBJ1-2	CAWSVRGGYTF	TGTGCCTGGAGTGTACGCGGCGGCTACACCTTC
-	TRBV7-2	-	TRBJ2-5	CASSLDETQYF	TGTGCCAGCAGCTTAGATGAGACCCAGTACTTC
-	TRBV5-6	-	TRBJ1-1	CASSLQGLAEAFF	TGTGCCAGCAGCTTGCAGGGTTTAGCTGAAGCTTTCTTT
-	TRBV6-5	-	TRBJ2-3	CASSYSSRTALTDTQYF	TGTGCCAGCAGTTACTCAAGTAGGACAGCCCTAACAGATACGCAGTATTTT
medium-sized	TRBV29-1	TRBD2	TRBJ2-1	CSVTPSGRGYNEQFF	TGCAGCGTCACCCCTAGCGGGAGGGGTTACAATGAGCAGTTCTTC
many	TRBV12-3/TRBV12-4	-	TRBJ2-7	CASSFDYLLGEQYF	TGTGCCAGCAGTTTTGACTACCTTCTGGGCGAGCAGTACTTC
-	TRBV7-2	-	TRBJ2-7	CASSRGSARWAEQYF	TGTGCCAGCAGCCGCGGTAGCGCCCGATGGGCCGAGCAGTACTTC
-	TRBV6-5	-	TRBJ1-2	CASSYSMQDPYGYTF	TGTGCCAGCAGTTACTCGATGCAGGATCCCTATGGCTACACCTTC